These T cell receptor beta chains were read from a single sample in a study of cytomegalovirus exposure and HLA in healthy donors. The data were produced by immunoSEQ multiplex PCR, yet TCRdb's version contains in-frame clones alone and is incomplete. Of 90,000 to 120,000 clones in the sample, approximately 73% are singletons; the top ten hold 7.8%. The sequenced sample was PBMCs. The receptors come from a man aged 25-45 years in good health and CMV-seronegative. CDR3s include the opening cysteine and the closing phenylalanine or tryptophan. The D gene is left open where the match is weak. Size tells how often a clone was seen (once, few, many) or the class of an expanded clone, and some rows leave it out.

-,TRBJ2-2,TRBV11-3,-,TGTGCCAGCAGCTTAGTCACCAGGGGTGGGGAGCTGTTTTTT,CASSLVTRGGELFF
-,TRBJ1-1,TRBV29-1,-,TGCAGCGTTGACGGGGGAGGCTGCACTGAAGCTTTCTTT,CSVDGGGCTEAFF
few,TRBJ1-4,TRBV2,-,TGTGCCAGCAGCAGGGTGGATGAAAAACTGTTTTTT,CASSRVDEKLFF
few,TRBJ1-1,TRBV19,TRBD1,TGTGCCAGTACCTCGACAGGGGGCGGTGAAGCTTTCTTT,CASTSTGGGEAFF
-,TRBJ1-5,TRBV21-1,-,TGTGCCAGCAGCAACCAAACGGGACAGGGGAATCAGCCCCAGCATTTT,CASSNQTGQGNQPQHF
-,TRBJ2-1,TRBV4-1,TRBD2,TGCGCCAGCAGCCAAGCCCGATTGAGGACTAGCGGGGGCAATGAGCAGTTCTTC,CASSQARLRTSGGNEQFF
-,TRBJ2-7,TRBV19,TRBD2,TGTGCCAGTAGTACGCCCGGGGGGACGTTGGGCGAGCAGTACTTC,CASSTPGGTLGEQYF
-,TRBJ1-2,TRBV4-2,-,TGTGCCAGCAGCCAAGAAGGGCCCGGGACATACTATGGCTACACCTTC,CASSQEGPGTYYGYTF
few,TRBJ1-1,TRBV11-2,-,TGTGCCAGCAGCTTAGTTCCCGCAGGGAGCGGGGGTATGAACACTGAAGCTTTCTTT,CASSLVPAGSGGMNTEAFF
few,TRBJ1-5,TRBV10-2,-,TGCGCCAGCATGGGGGGGCACAATCAGCCCCAGCATTTT,CASMGGHNQPQHF
many,TRBJ2-6,TRBV11-2,-,TGTGCCAGCAGCTTAGGGGCCTCTGGGGCCAACGTCCTGACTTTC,CASSLGASGANVLTF
-,TRBJ1-1,TRBV19,-,TGTGCCAGTATCCCACGGACTGGGTTTGAAGCTTTCTTT,CASIPRTGFEAFF
few,TRBJ2-1,TRBV25-1,TRBD1,TGTGCCAGCAGTGCCTCGGGGACAGGGGAATACAATGAGCAGTTCTTC,CASSASGTGEYNEQFF
-,TRBJ2-5,TRBV29-1,-,TGCAGCGTTCCAGGGGCAGCAGAGACCCAGTACTTC,CSVPGAAETQYF
-,TRBJ1-1,TRBV5-1,TRBD1,TGCGCCAGCGGTTTTCAGGGGGGCACTGAAGCTTTCTTT,CASGFQGGTEAFF
-,TRBJ1-4,TRBV6-1,-,TGTGCCAGCAGTGACACTACGGGGAAACTGTTTTTT,CASSDTTGKLFF
-,TRBJ2-3,TRBV6-1,-,TGTGCCAGCAGGGCCCCGGACTGGGATACGCAGTATTTT,CASRAPDWDTQYF
-,TRBJ1-2,TRBV9,-,TGTGCCAGCAGCTCGAGACATACCGTAAGTGGCTACACCTTC,CASSSRHTVSGYTF
-,TRBJ2-1,TRBV7-3,TRBD2,TGTGCCAGCAGCCCGGGACTAGCGGGGGCCGATGAGCAGTTCTTC,CASSPGLAGADEQFF
-,TRBJ1-5,TRBV6-5,TRBD1,TGTGCCAGCAGTTACTCGAGACAGGGGAATCAGCCCCAGCATTTT,CASSYSRQGNQPQHF
once,TRBJ2-5,TRBV7-7,TRBD2,TGTGCCAGCAGCCAAACCGGGACTAGCGGGAGGGAGACCCAGTACTTC,CASSQTGTSGRETQYF
-,TRBJ1-1,TRBV18,TRBD1,TGTGCCAGCTCTCGAAGACAGGGTTTGAACACTGAAGCTTTCTTT,CASSRRQGLNTEAFF
-,TRBJ2-4,TRBV28,-,TGTGCCAGCAGCGAGCCAGGGGGAGGCATTCAGTACTTC,CASSEPGGGIQYF
-,TRBJ1-4,TRBV29-1,-,TGCAGCGTGCAGCCAGGATTCGGTGAAAAACTGTTTTTT,CSVQPGFGEKLFF
once,TRBJ2-7,TRBV11-2,-,TGTGCCAGCAGCTTAGCAGGTAGCTCACCGACCGGGAGGCAGTACTTC,CASSLAGSSPTGRQYF
-,TRBJ1-2,TRBV27,-,TGTGCCAGCAGCTCCCTGAGAGACTATGGCTACACCTTC,CASSSLRDYGYTF
-,TRBJ2-2,TRBV10-2,-,TGCGCCACCGACCCCAGGGGAGACACCGGGGAGCTGTTTTTT,CATDPRGDTGELFF
-,TRBJ1-5,TRBV7-2,TRBD1,TGTGCCAGCAGCTCAGGGGGAGGCAATCAGCCCCAGCATTTT,CASSSGGGNQPQHF
-,TRBJ2-7,TRBV5-1,-,TGCGCCAGCAGCGACGACTACTCGGAGCAGTACTTC,CASSDDYSEQYF
-,TRBJ2-2,TRBV7-8,TRBD1,TGTGCCAGCAGCTCGAAAGACAGGGGATCCAACGGGGAGCTGTTTTTT,CASSSKDRGSNGELFF
-,TRBJ2-4,TRBV14,-,TGTGCCAGCAGCCAAGCCAGGGGTAACTTC,CASSQARGNF
-,TRBJ2-1,TRBV7-9,TRBD2,TGTGCCAGCAGCTTATGGAGTAGCGGGGACAATGAGCAGTTCTTC,CASSLWSSGDNEQFF
-,TRBJ1-5,TRBV6-6,TRBD1,TGTGCCAGCAGTCGACAGGGGAATAGCAATCAGCCCCAGCATTTT,CASSRQGNSNQPQHF
-,TRBJ1-1,TRBV7-9,-,TGTGCCAGCAGCTTGGCGTTACAGGAGACGGAAGCTTTCTTT,CASSLALQETEAFF
-,TRBJ2-5,TRBV7-2,-,TGTGCCAGCAGCCCTCCAGGGGGGCCCTCAGAGACCCAGTACTTC,CASSPPGGPSETQYF
once,TRBJ1-2,TRBV5-4,-,TGTGCCAGCAGCCTCAAGACAGACAACTATGGCTACACCTTC,CASSLKTDNYGYTF
-,TRBJ2-1,TRBV28,TRBD2,TGTGCCAGCAGTGCCCTTTTCGCGGGGGGGAGATACAATGAGCAGTTCTTC,CASSALFAGGRYNEQFF
-,TRBJ2-1,TRBV6-1,TRBD2,TGTGCCAGCAGTGAGGCCCCTAGCGGGGGCTACAATGAGCAGTTCTTC,CASSEAPSGGYNEQFF
-,TRBJ2-3,TRBV10-3,TRBD2,TGTGCCATCAGTGATAGAACTAGCGGGGGGGGCACAGATACGCAGTATTTT,CAISDRTSGGGTDTQYF